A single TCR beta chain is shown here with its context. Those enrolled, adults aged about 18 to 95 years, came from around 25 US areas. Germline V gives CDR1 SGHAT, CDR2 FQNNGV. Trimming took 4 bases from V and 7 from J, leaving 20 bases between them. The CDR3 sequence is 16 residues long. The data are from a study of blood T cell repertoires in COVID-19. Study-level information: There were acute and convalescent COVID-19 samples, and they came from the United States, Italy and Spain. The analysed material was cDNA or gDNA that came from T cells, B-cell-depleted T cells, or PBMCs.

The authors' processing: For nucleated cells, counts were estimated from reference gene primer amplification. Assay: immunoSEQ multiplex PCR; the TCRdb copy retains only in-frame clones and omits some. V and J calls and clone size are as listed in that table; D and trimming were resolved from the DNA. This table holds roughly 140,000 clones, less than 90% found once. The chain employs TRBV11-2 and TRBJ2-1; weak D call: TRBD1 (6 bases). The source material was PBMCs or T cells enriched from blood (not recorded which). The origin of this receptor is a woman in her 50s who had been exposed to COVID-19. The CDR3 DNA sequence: TGTGCCAGCAGCTCCCCCGTCGGTGTTGGGACAAATGAGCAGTTCTTC. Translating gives CASSSPVGVGTNEQFF.